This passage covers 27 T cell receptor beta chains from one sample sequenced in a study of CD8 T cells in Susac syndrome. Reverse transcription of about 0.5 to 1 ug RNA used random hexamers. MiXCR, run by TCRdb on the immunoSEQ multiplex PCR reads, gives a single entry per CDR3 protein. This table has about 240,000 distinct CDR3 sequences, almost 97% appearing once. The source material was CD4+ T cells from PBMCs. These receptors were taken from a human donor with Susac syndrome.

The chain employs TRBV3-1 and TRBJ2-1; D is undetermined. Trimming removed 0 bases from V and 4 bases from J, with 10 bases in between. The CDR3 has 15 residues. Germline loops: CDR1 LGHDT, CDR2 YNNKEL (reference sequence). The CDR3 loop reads CASSQDTQRYNEQFF. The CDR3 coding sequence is TGTGCCAGCAGCCAAGACACCCAAAGGTACAATGAGCAGTTCTTC.

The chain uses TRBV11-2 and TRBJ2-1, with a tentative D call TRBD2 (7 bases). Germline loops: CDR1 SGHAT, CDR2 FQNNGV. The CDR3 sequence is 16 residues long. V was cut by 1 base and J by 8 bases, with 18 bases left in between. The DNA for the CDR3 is TGTGCCAGCAGCTTAGTTTCGGCGGGGGCTCGAGATGAGCAGTTCTTC. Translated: CASSLVSAGARDEQFF.

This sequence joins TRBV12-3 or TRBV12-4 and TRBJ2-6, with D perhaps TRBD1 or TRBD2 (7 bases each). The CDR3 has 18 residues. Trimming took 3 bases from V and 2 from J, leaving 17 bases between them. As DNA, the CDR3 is TGTGCCAGCAGTTTTCCCACGGGGAGGGGGCCTGGGGCCAACGTCCTGACTTTC. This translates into CASSFPTGRGPGANVLTF.

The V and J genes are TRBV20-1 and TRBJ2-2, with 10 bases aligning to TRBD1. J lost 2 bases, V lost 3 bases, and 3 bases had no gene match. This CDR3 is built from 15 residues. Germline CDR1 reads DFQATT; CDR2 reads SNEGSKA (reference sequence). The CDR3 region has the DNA TGCAGTGCTAGGGGACAGGGGACTAACACCGGGGAGCTGTTTTTT. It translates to CSARGQGTNTGELFF.

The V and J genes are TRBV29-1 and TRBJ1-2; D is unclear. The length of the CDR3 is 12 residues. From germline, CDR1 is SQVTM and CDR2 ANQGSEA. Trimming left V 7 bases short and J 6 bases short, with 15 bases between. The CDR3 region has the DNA TGCAGCGCGGCGTTCCATCGGGATGGCTACACCTTC. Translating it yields CSAAFHRDGYTF.

The CDR3 bases are TGTGCCAGCTCACCACCGTCTCAGGGTTGGGGTGAGCAGTTCTTC. Translated: CASSPPSQGWGEQFF. The chain is built from TRBV18 and TRBJ2-1, with D perhaps TRBD1 (5 bases). Germline CDR1 reads KGHSH; CDR2 reads LQKENI. The CDR3 consists of 15 residues. Between the trimmed V and J ends, which lost 0 bases and 9 bases, there was a span of 15 bases.

The CDR3, as DNA: TGCAGTGCTATTCAGAACTACGAGCAGTACTTC. Amino acid sequence: CSAIQNYEQYF. This chain uses TRBV20-1 with TRBJ2-7; no definite D call. Trimming pared 4 bases from V and 3 bases from J, leaving 7 bases between. CDR1 and CDR2 from the germline V gene are DFQATT and SNEGSKA (reference sequence). This CDR3 is built from 11 residues.

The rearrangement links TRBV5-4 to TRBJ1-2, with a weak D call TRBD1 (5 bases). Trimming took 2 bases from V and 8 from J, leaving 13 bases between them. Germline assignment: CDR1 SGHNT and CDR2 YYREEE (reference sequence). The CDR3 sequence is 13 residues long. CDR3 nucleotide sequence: TGTGCCAGCAGCTTTCCCCAGGGAGAGGGCTACACCTTC. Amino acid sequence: CASSFPQGEGYTF.

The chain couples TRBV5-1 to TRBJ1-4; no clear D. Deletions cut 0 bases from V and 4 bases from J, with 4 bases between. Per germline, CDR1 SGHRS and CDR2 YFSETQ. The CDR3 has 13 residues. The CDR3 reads CASSLVDNEKLFF. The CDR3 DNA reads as TGCGCCAGCAGCTTGGTGGATAATGAAAAACTGTTTTTT.

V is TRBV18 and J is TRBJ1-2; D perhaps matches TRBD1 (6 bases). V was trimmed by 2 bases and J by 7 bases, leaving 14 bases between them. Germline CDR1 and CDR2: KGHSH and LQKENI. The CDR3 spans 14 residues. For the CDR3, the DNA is TGTGCCAGCTCACCAGACGGCCGGGGGGCTGGCTACACCTTC. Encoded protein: CASSPDGRGAGYTF.

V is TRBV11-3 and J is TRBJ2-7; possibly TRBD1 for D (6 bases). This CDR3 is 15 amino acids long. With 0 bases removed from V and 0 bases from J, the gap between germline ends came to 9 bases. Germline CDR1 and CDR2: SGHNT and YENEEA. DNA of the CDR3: TGTGCCAGCAGCTTAGAACGACAGGTCTCCTACGAGCAGTACTTC. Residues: CASSLERQVSYEQYF.

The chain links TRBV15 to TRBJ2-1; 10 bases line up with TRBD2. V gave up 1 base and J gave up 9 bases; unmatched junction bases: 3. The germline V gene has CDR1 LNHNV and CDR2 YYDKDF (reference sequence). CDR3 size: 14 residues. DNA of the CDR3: TGTGCCACCAGCAGAGTAACTAGCGGGACTGAGCAGTTCTTC. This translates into CATSRVTSGTEQFF.

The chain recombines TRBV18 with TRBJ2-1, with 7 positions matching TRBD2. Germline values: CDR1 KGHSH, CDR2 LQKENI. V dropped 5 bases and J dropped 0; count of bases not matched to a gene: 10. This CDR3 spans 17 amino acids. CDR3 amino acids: CASSSDKLASSYNEQFF. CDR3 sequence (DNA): TGTGCCAGCTCATCCGATAAACTAGCGAGCTCCTACAATGAGCAGTTCTTC.

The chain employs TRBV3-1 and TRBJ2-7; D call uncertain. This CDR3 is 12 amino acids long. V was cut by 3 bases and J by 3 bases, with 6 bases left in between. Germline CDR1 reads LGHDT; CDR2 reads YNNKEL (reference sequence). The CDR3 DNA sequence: TGTGCCAGCAGCCATTTAGACTACGAGCAGTACTTC. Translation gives CASSHLDYEQYF.

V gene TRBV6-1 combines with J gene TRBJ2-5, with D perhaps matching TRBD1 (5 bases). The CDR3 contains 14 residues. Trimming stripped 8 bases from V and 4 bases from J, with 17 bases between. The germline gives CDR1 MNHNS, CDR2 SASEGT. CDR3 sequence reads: CASVGRHVGETQYF. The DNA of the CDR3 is TGTGCCAGCGTGGGGCGACATGTAGGAGAGACCCAGTACTTC.

The CDR3, as DNA: TGCAGCGTTGCCCACGGACACGAAGCTTTCTTT. As protein: CSVAHGHEAFF. This chain connects TRBV29-1 to TRBJ1-1; D might be TRBD1 (5 bases). Trimming shortened V by 4 bases and J by 8 bases, and 11 bases separated the two germline ends. The germline CDR1 and CDR2 sequences are SQVTM and ANQGSEA. This CDR3 is built from 11 residues.

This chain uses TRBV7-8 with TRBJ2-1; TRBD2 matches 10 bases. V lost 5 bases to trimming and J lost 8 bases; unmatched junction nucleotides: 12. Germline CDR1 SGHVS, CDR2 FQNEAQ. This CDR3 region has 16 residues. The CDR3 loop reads CASSQALAGDKDEQFF. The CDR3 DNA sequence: TGTGCCAGCAGCCAGGCGCTAGCGGGAGATAAGGATGAGCAGTTCTTC.

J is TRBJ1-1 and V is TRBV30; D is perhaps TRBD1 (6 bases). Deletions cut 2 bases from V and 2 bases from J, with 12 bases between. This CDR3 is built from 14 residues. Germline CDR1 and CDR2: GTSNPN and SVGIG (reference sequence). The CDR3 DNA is TGTGCCTGGAGTCATCAGGGGATCAACACTGAAGCTTTCTTT. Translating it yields CAWSHQGINTEAFF.

CDR3 residues: CASTPLGRDTEAFF. CDR3 DNA sequence: TGTGCCAGCACCCCGCTCGGGAGGGACACTGAAGCTTTCTTT. This chain links TRBV27 with TRBJ1-1; unclear D gene. Per germline, CDR1 MNHEY and CDR2 SMNVEV (reference sequence). This CDR3 region has 14 residues. The V end was cut by 7 bases, the J end by 3 bases, with 15 bases between.

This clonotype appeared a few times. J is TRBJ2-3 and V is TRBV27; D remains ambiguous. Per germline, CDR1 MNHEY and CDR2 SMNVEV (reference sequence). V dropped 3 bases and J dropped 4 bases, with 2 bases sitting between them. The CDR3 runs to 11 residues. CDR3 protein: CASSFPDTQYF. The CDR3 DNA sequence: TGTGCCAGCAGTTTCCCAGATACGCAGTATTTT.

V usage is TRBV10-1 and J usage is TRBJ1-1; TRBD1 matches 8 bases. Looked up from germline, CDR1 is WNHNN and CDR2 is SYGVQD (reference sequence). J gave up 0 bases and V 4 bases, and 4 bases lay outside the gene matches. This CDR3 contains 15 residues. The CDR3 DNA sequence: TGCGCCAGCAGTGCTGGACAGGGCATGAACACTGAAGCTTTCTTT. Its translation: CASSAGQGMNTEAFF.

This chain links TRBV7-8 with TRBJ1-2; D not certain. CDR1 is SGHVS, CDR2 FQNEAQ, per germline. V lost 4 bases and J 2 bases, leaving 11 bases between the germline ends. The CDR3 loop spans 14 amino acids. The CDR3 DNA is TGTGCCAGCAGCTCGAATCCAGACAACTATGGCTACACCTTC. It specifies CASSSNPDNYGYTF.

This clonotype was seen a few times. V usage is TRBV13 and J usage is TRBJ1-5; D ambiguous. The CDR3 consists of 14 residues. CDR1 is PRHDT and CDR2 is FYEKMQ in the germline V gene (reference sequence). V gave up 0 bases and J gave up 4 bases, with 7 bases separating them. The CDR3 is CASSLGPGNQPQHF. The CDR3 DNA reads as TGTGCCAGCAGCTTAGGCCCGGGGAATCAGCCCCAGCATTTT.

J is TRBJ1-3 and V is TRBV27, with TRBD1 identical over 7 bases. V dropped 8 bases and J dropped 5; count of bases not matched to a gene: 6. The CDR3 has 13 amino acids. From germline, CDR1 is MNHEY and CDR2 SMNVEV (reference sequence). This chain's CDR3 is CASGLTGRNTIYF. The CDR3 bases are TGTGCCAGCGGATTGACAGGGCGAAACACCATATATTTT.

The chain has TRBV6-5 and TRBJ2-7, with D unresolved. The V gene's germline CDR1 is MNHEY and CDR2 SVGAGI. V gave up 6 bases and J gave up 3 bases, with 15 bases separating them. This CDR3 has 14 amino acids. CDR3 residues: CASSPSRAHYEQYF. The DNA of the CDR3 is TGTGCCAGCAGCCCTTCTCGGGCCCACTACGAGCAGTACTTC.

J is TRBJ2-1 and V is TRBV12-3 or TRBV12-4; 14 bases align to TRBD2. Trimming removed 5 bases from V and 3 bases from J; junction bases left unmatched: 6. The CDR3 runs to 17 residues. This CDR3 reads CASSPRGLAGGYNEQFF. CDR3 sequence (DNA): TGTGCCAGCAGTCCAAGAGGACTAGCGGGGGGCTACAATGAGCAGTTCTTC.

In nucleotides, the CDR3 is TGCAGCGTTGCAGGTTGGCTGGGACAGGGTAGCAATGAGCAGTTCTTC. It encodes CSVAGWLGQGSNEQFF. The J gene is TRBJ2-1, the V gene TRBV29-1; the match to TRBD1 covers 9 bases. With 4 bases clipped from V and 6 bases from J, the junction kept 13 bases outside the gene matches. The CDR3 extends over 16 amino acids. Germline V gene sequence: CDR1 SQVTM, CDR2 ANQGSEA.